The clone carrying this TCR beta chain was seen a few times. Its antigen remains unknown. Sequencing used cDNA as its template, made by extracting RNA and reverse transcribing it. Clones were read by immunoSEQ multiplex PCR, and TCRdb kept only the in-frame ones, dropping some. The sample has over 100,000 clones; about 47% are singletons. The sample originates from a study of CD8+ T cells in alopecia areata. The germline gives CDR1 LNHDA, CDR2 SQIVND (reference sequence). The CDR3 consists of 11 residues. Between the trimmed V and J ends, which lost 8 bases and 5 bases, there was a span of 6 bases. Study observations and caveats: Possibly as an HLA-related effect, TCR sharing across patients appeared less clear than in mice.

The sequencing used CD8+ T cells sorted from blood, collected at week 0. The source is a human donor with alopecia areata. This chain joins TRBV19 and TRBJ1-4; possibly TRBD1 for D (5 bases). The CDR3 nucleotides are TGTGCCAGTCGGGGGAATGAAAAACTGTTTTTT. Translating gives CASRGNEKLFF.